The T cell receptor (beta chain) under discussion was sequenced for a study of blood T cell repertoires in COVID-19. Study as a whole: The study drew acute and convalescent COVID-19 samples from the United States, Italy and Spain. The analysed material was cDNA or gDNA that came from T cells, B-cell-depleted T cells, or PBMCs.

Study processing details: Amplification with reference gene primers provided the estimates of nucleated cell counts. Method: immunoSEQ multiplex PCR; TCRdb's copy keeps in-frame clones and lacks some. V, J and clone size were drawn from that table, and D and trimming were deduced from the DNA. Among about 170,000 clones listed, roughly 86% were seen once. J was trimmed by 4 bases and V by 5 bases; bases with no gene match: 4. CDR1 is SEHNR and CDR2 is FQNEAQ in the germline V gene (reference sequence). The length of the CDR3 is 13 residues. This receptor was identified in a woman older than 75 with COVID-19, enrolled during active disease. The gene calls are TRBV7-9 and TRBJ1-2; TRBD1 matches 7 bases. The sample comprised peripheral blood. The CDR3 is CASSPRQGYGYTF. In DNA, the CDR3 is TGTGCCAGCAGCCCCCGACAGGGCTATGGCTACACCTTC. Drawing the rest from reference TRBV7-9 and TRBJ1-2, the complete variable domain is DTGVSQNPRHKITKRGQNVTFRCDPISEHNRLYWYRQTLGQGPEFLTYFQNEAQLEKSRLLSDRFSAERPKGSFSTLEIQRTEQGDSAMYLCASSPRQGYGYTFGSGTRLTVV.